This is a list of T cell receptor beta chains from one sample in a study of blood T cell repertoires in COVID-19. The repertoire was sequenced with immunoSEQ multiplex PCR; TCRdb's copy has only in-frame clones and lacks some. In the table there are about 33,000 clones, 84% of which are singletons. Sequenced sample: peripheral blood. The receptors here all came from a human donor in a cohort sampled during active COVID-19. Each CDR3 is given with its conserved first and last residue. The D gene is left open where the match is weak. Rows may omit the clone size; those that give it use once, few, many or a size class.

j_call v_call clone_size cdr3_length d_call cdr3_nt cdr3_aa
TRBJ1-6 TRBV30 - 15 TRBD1 TGTGCCTGGAGGGATACAGGGGGCGCGGGTTCACCCCTCCACTTT CAWRDTGGAGSPLHF
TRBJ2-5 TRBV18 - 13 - TGTGCCAGCTCAGGTCCCAGGGTCGAGACCCAGTACTTC CASSGPRVETQYF
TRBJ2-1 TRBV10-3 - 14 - TGTGCCATCAGTGAGGGGGCAGTCCACAATGAGCAGTTCTTC CAISEGAVHNEQFF
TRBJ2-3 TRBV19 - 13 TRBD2 TGTGCCACCACGGGGGGGGACACAGATACGCAGTATTTT CATTGGDTDTQYF
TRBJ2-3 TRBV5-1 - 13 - TGCGCCAGCAGCTTGAATAGAGGAGATACGCAGTATTTT CASSLNRGDTQYF
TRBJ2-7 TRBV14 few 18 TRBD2 TGTGCCAGCAGCCAAGATACCCTTAAACTAGCGGGCCCCTACGAGCAGTACTTC CASSQDTLKLAGPYEQYF
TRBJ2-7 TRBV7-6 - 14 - TGTGCCAGCAGCTTATCTGACAACTCCTACGAGCAGTACTTC CASSLSDNSYEQYF
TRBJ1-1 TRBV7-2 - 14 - TGTGCCAGCAGCTTCCCCACAGCATACACTGAAGCTTTCTTT CASSFPTAYTEAFF
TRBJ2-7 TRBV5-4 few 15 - TGTGCCAGCAGCCAGGGCGGCCCCAACTCCTACGAGCAGTACTTC CASSQGGPNSYEQYF
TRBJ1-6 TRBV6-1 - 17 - TGTGCCAGCAGTGCAGACAGGCCGAGCTCCTATAATTCACCCCTCCACTTT CASSADRPSSYNSPLHF
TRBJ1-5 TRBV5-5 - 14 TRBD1 TGTGCCAGCAGCTGGCGGACAGGCCATCAGCCCCAGCATTTT CASSWRTGHQPQHF
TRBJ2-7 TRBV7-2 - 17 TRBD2 TGTGCCAGCGGACAGGGACTAGCGGGGGGACCCTACTACGAGCAGTACTTC CASGQGLAGGPYYEQYF
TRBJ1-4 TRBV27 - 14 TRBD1 TGTGCCAGCAGACAAACAGGGGGCGGTGAAAAACTGTTTTTT CASRQTGGGEKLFF
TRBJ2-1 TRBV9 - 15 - TGTGCCAGCAGCCCAGACCCTGTTGTAGCCAGTGAGCAGTTCTTC CASSPDPVVASEQFF
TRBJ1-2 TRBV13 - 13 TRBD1 TGTGCCAGCAGCGGACGGACAGGGTATGGCTACACCTTC CASSGRTGYGYTF